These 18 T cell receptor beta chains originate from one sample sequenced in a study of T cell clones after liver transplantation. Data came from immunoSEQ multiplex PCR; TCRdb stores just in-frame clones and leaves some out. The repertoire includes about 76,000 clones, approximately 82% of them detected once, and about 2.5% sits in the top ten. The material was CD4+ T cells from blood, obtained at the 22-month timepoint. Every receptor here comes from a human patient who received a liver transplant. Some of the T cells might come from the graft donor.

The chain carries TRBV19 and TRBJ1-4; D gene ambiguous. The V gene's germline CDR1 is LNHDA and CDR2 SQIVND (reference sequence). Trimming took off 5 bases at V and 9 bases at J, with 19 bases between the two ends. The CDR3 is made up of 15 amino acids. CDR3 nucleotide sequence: TGTGCCAGTAGTCTTGGTCCGGGCCCCTACCAAAAACTGTTTTTT. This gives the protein CASSLGPGPYQKLFF.

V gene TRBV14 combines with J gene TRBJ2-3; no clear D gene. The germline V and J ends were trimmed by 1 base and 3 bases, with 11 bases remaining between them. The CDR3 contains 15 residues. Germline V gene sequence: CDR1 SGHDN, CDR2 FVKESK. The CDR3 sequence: CASSQVFVGTDTQYF. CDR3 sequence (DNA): TGTGCCAGCAGCCAAGTGTTCGTAGGGACAGATACGCAGTATTTT.

CDR3 sequence reads: CASSGLQRGREKLFF. CDR3 sequence (DNA): TGTGCCAGCAGTGGGTTACAGCGTGGGCGGGAAAAACTGTTTTTT. The chain links TRBV6-5 to TRBJ1-4; no clear D gene. The CDR3 consists of 15 residues. Trimming pared 5 bases from V and 8 bases from J, leaving 18 bases between. Germline assignment: CDR1 MNHEY and CDR2 SVGAGI.

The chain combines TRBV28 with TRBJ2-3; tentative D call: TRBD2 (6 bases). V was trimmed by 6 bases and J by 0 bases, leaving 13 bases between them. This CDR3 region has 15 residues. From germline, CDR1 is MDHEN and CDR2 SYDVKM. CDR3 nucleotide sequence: TGTGCCAGCAGCAGGCTAGCGAGAAGCACAGATACGCAGTATTTT. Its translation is CASSRLARSTDTQYF.

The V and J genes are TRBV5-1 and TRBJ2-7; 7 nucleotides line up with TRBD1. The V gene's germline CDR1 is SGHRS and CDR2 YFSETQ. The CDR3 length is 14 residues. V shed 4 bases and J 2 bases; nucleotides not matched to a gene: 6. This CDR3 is CASSRGTDPYEQYF. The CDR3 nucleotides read TGCGCCAGCAGCCGAGGGACAGATCCCTACGAGCAGTACTTC.

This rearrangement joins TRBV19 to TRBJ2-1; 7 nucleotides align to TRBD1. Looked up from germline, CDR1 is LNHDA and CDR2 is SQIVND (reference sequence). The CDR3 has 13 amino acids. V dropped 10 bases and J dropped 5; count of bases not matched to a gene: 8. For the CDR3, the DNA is TGTGCCACCACGGGACAGTCTAACAATGAGCAGTTCTTC. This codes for CATTGQSNNEQFF.

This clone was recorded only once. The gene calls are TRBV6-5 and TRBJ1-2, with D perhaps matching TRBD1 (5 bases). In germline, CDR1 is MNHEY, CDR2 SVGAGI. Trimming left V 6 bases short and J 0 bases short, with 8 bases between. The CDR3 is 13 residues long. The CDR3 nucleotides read TGTGCCAGCAGGGGGGGGTCTAACTATGGCTACACCTTC. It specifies CASRGGSNYGYTF.

In DNA form, the CDR3 reads TGTGCCAGCAGTGAAGCAGCGGCGGGGGGAACAGATACGCAGTATTTT. Its protein product is CASSEAAAGGTDTQYF. J is TRBJ2-3 and V is TRBV2; TRBD2 matches 8 bases. Unmatched junction bases numbered 5, after V lost 0 bases and J lost 3 bases. The V gene's germline CDR1 is SNHLY and CDR2 FYNNEI. There are 16 residues in the CDR3. Full variable domain (missing parts from reference TRBV2 and TRBJ2-3): EPEVTQTPSHQVTQMGQEVILRCVPISNHLYFYWYRQILGQKVEFLVSFYNNEISEKSEIFDDQFSVERPDGSNFTLKIRSTKLEDSAMYFCASSEAAAGGTDTQYFGPGTRLTVL.

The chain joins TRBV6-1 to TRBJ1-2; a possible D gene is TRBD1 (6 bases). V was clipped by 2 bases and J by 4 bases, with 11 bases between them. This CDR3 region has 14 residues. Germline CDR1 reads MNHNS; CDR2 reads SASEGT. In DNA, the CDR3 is TGTGCCAGCAGTGAAAAGGACAGAATCTATGGCTACACCTTC. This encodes CASSEKDRIYGYTF.

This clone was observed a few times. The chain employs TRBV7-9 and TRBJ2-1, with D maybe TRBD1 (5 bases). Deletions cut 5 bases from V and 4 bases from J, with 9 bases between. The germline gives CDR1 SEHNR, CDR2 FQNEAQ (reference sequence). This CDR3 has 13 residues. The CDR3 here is CASSLDRYNEQFF. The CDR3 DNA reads TGTGCCAGCAGCCTAGACAGATACAATGAGCAGTTCTTC.

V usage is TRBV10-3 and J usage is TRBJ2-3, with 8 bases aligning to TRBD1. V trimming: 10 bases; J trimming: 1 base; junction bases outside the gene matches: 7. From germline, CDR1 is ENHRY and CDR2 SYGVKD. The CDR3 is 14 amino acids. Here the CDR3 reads CATADREGTDTQYF. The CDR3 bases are TGTGCCACCGCGGACAGGGAGGGCACAGATACGCAGTATTTT.

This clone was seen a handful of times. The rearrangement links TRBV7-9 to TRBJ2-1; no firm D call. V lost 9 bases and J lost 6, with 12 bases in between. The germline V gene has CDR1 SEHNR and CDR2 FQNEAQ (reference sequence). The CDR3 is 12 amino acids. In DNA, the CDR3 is TGTGCCAGTGAATCAGGTTTCAATGAGCAGTTCTTC. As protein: CASESGFNEQFF.

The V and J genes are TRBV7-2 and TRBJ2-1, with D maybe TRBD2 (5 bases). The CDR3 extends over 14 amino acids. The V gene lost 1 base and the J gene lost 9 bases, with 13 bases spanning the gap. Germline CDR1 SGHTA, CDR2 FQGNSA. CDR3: CASSLGRTGSEQFF. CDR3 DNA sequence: TGTGCCAGCAGCTTAGGGAGGACGGGCAGTGAGCAGTTCTTC.

In DNA form, the CDR3 reads TGTGCCAGCAGTTACTCGGGGATTGAGCAGTTCTTC. It specifies CASSYSGIEQFF. The gene calls are TRBV6-6 and TRBJ2-1; no clear D gene. Trimming stripped 0 bases from V and 9 bases from J, with 6 bases between. CDR1 MNHNY and CDR2 SVGAGI come from the germline V gene (reference sequence). This CDR3 is built from 12 residues.

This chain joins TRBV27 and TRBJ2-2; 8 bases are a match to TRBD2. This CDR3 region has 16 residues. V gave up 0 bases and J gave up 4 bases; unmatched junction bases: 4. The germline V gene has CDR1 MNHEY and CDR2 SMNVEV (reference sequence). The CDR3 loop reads CASSLSTAGGTGELFF. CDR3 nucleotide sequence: TGTGCCAGCAGTTTATCGACGGCGGGGGGCACCGGGGAGCTGTTTTTT.

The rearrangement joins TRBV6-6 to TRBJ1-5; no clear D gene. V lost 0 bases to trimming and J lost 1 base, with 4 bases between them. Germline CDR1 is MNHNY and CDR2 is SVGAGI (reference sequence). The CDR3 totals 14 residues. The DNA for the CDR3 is TGTGCCAGCAGTTACTCTTTGAGCAATCAGCCCCAGCATTTT. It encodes CASSYSLSNQPQHF.

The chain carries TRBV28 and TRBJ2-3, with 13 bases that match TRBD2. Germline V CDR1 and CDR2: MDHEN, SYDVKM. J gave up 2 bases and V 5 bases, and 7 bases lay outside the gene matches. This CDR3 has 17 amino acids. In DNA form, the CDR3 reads TGTGCCAGCAGTGTAACGGGACTAGCGGGGAACACAGATACGCAGTATTTT. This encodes CASSVTGLAGNTDTQYF.

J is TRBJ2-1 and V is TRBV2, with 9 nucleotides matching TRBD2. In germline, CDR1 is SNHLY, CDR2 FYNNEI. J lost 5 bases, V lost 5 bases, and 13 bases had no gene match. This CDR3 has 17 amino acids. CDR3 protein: CASSRKPTSGHDNEQFF. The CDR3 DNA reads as TGTGCCAGCAGTCGAAAGCCTACTAGCGGGCATGACAATGAGCAGTTCTTC.